This TCR beta chain appears in the sequencing data of a study of PD-1 blockade in classical Hodgkin lymphoma. Every patient relapsed after autologous stem cell transplantation, and brentuximab vedotin exposure varied. Regarding this clone: As yet, its antigen is unknown.

Study outcomes and limitations: Reported findings placed baseline TCR diversity lower in newly diagnosed patients (compared with healthy donors).

The protocol was immunoSEQ multiplex PCR, while the TCRdb copy is restricted to in-frame clones and leaves out a portion. In the table there are about 93,000 clones, 75% to 85% of which are singletons. CDR1 and CDR2 (germline): SNHLY, FYNNEI. V was cut by 1 base and J by 6 bases, with 4 bases left in between. The CDR3 runs to 12 residues. This specimen was peripheral blood mononuclear cells (PBMCs), taken before the second cycle of nivolumab. The chain links TRBV2 to TRBJ1-5; D unclear. This TCR derives from a human donor with classical Hodgkin lymphoma. CDR3 sequence: CASSEVAQPQHF. As DNA, the CDR3 is TGTGCCAGCAGTGAAGTGGCTCAGCCCCAGCATTTT.